This is a list of T cell receptor beta chains from one sample in a study of OX40 agonist ivuxolimab in advanced cancers. Generated by immunoSEQ multiplex PCR, the TCRdb table keeps only in-frame clones and is missing some. The sample lists fewer than 90,000 clones; around nine tenths were seen once. Sequenced material: CD4+ or CD8+ T cells sorted from blood, taken in a trial of the OX40 agonist ivuxolimab. The receptors originated from an adult with an advanced solid tumor such as melanoma, head and neck, liver or kidney cancer. CDR3s include the opening cysteine and the closing phenylalanine or tryptophan. D genes are given only for firm matches. Clone size is given for some rows only: seen once, a few or many times, or a class if the clone is expanded.

V	J	size	D	CDR3	DNA
TRBV5-1	TRBJ2-7	-	TRBD1	CASSFPETGTREQYF	TGCGCCAGCAGCTTCCCTGAGACAGGGACGCGCGAGCAGTACTTC
TRBV5-1	TRBJ2-1	-	TRBD2	CASSLASGLVSYNEQFF	TGCGCCAGCAGCTTGGCCTCAGGACTAGTCTCCTACAATGAGCAGTTCTTC
TRBV19	TRBJ1-2	-	TRBD1	CATYLSGTDANYGYTF	TGTGCCACCTATCTCTCCGGGACAGATGCCAACTATGGCTACACCTTC
TRBV5-1	TRBJ2-3	once	-	CASSLEDPTGTQYF	TGCGCCAGCAGCTTGGAGGACCCAACAGGCACGCAGTATTTT
TRBV4-3	TRBJ1-5	-	-	CASSQDGLIYQPQHF	TGCGCCAGCAGCCAAGATGGTCTGATTTATCAGCCCCAGCATTTT
TRBV19	TRBJ2-1	-	TRBD2	CASSIRLAATPRNNEQFF	TGTGCCAGTAGTATCCGGCTAGCGGCAACTCCGAGAAACAATGAGCAGTTCTTC
TRBV7-2	TRBJ1-2	-	-	CASSALLRGRNYGYTF	TGTGCCAGCAGCGCTCTCCTGAGGGGCAGGAACTATGGCTACACCTTC
TRBV13	TRBJ2-1	-	TRBD2	CASSPRTSGGYNEQFF	TGTGCCAGCAGCCCTAGGACTAGCGGCGGTTACAATGAGCAGTTCTTC
TRBV28	TRBJ1-3	-	-	CASSTGTGNTIYF	TGTGCCAGCAGTACAGGGACCGGAAACACCATATATTTT
TRBV28	TRBJ2-1	once	-	CASGDSYNEQFF	TGTGCCAGCGGGGACTCCTACAATGAGCAGTTCTTC
TRBV28	TRBJ1-5	-	-	CASSLSLGYQPQHF	TGTGCCAGCAGTCTAAGCCTAGGGTACCAGCCCCAGCATTTT
TRBV7-2	TRBJ2-3	-	-	CASSLGVPSTDTQYF	TGTGCCAGCAGCTTGGGCGTTCCTAGCACAGATACGCAGTATTTT
TRBV30	TRBJ1-5	few	-	CAWSVNGNQPQHF	TGTGCCTGGAGTGTAAACGGCAATCAGCCCCAGCATTTT